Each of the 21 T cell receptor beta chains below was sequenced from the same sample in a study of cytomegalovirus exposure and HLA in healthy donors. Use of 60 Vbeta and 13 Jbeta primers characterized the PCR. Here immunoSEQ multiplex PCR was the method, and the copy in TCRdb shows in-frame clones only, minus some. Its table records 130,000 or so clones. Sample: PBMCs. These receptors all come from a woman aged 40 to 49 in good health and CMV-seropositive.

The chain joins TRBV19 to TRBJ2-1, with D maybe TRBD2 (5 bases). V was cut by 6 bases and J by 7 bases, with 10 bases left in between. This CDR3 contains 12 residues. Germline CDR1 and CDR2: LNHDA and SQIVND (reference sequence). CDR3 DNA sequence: TGTGCCAGTAGCCGGACTCCAAATGAGCAGTTCTTC. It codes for CASSRTPNEQFF.

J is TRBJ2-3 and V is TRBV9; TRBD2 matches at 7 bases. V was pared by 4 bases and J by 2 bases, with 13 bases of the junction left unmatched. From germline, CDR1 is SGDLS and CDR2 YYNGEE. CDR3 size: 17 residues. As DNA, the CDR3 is TGTGCCAGCAGCTCCGGGACCCCGGGAGGAATCACAGATACGCAGTATTTT. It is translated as CASSSGTPGGITDTQYF.

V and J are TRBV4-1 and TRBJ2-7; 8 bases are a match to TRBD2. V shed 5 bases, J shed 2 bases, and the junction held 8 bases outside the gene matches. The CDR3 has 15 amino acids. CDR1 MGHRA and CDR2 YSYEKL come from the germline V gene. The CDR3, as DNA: TGCGCCAGCAGCTACTTTAGCGGGGCAGCCTACGAGCAGTACTTC. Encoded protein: CASSYFSGAAYEQYF.

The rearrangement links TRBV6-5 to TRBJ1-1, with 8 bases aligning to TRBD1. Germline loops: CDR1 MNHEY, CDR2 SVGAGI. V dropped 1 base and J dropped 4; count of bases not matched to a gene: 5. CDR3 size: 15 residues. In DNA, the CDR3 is TGTGCCAGCAGTTACTTCGGACAGGGTCGCACTGAAGCTTTCTTT. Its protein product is CASSYFGQGRTEAFF.

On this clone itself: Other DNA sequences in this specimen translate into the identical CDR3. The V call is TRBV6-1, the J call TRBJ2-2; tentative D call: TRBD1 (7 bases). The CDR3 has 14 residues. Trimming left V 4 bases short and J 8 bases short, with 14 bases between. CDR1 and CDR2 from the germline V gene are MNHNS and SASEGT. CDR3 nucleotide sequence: TGTGCCAGCAGTGGTTACAGGGGAGGAGGGGAGCTGTTTTTT. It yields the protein CASSGYRGGGELFF.

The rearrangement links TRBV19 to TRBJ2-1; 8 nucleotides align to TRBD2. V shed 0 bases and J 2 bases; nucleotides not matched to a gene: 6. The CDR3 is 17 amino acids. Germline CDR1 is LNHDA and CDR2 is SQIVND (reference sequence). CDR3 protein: CASSIDHGTRAYNEQFF. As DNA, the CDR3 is TGTGCCAGTAGTATAGATCATGGGACTAGGGCCTACAATGAGCAGTTCTTC. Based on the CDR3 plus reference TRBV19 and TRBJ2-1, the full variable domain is DGGITQSPKYLFRKEGQNVTLSCEQNLNHDAMYWYRQDPGQGLRLIYYSQIVNDFQKGDIAEGYSVSREKKESFPLTVTSAQKNPTAFYLCASSIDHGTRAYNEQFFGPGTRLTVL.

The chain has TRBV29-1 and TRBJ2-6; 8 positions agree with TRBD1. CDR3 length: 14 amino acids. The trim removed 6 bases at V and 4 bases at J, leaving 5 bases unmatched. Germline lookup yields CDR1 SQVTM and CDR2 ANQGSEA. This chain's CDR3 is CSVRQGNGANVLTF. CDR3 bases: TGCAGCGTGAGACAGGGGAACGGGGCCAACGTCCTGACTTTC.

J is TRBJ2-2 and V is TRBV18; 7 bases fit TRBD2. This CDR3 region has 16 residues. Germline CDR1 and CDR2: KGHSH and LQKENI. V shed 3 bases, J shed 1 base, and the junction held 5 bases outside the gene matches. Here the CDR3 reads CASSPVSSGNTGELFF. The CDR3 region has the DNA TGTGCCAGCTCACCTGTCTCTAGCGGGAACACCGGGGAGCTGTTTTTT.

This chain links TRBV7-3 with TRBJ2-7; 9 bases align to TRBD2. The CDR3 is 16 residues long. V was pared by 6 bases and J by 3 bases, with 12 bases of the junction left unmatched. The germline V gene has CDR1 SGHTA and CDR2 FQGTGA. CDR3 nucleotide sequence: TGTGCCAGCAGTATCAGCGGGGGGCAGGGGATCTACGAGCAGTACTTC. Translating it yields CASSISGGQGIYEQYF.

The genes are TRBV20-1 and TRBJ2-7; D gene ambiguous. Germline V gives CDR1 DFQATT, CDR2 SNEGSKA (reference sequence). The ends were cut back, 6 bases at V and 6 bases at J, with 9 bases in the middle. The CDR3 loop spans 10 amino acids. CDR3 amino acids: CSAIVAEQYF. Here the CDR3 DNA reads TGCAGTGCAATAGTAGCCGAGCAGTACTTC.

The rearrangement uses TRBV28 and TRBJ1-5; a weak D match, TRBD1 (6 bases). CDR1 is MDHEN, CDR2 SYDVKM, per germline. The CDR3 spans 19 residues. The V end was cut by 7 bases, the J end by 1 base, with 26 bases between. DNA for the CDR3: TGTGCCAGCACCTCACCACAGGGTCTGGGCCTCGGAAGCAATCAGCCCCAGCATTTT. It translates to CASTSPQGLGLGSNQPQHF.

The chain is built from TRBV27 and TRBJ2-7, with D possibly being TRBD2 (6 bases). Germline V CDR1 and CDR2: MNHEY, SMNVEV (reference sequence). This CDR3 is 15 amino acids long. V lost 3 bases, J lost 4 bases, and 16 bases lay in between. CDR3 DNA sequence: TGTGCCAGCAGTTTTTTCGCAGGGACTCGGTACGAGCAGTACTTC. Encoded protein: CASSFFAGTRYEQYF.

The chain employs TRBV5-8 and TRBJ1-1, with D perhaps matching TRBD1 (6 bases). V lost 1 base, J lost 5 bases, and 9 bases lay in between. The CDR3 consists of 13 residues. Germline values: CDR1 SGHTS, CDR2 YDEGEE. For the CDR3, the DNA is TGTGCCAGCAGCTTGCGGGGGGCAACTGAAGCTTTCTTT. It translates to CASSLRGATEAFF.

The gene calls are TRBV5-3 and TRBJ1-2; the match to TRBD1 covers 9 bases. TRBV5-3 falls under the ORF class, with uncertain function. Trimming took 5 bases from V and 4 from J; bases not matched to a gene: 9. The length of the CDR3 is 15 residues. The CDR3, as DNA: TGTGCCAGAAGAGCGGGACAGGGATTTCCCTATGGCTACACCTTC. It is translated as CARRAGQGFPYGYTF.

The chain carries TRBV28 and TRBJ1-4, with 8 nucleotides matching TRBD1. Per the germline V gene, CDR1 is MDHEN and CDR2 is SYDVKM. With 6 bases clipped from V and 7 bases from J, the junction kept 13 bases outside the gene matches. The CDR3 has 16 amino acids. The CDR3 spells CASRWTGQSYSEKLFF. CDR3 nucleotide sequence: TGTGCCAGCAGATGGACAGGGCAGTCATATAGTGAAAAACTGTTTTTT.

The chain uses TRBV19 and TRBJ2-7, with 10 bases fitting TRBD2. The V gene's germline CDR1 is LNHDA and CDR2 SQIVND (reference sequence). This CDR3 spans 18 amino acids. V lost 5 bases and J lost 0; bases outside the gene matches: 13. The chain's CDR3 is CASSPRTASGSLSYEQYF. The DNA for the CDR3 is TGTGCCAGTAGTCCCCGGACAGCTAGCGGGAGTCTCTCCTACGAGCAGTACTTC.

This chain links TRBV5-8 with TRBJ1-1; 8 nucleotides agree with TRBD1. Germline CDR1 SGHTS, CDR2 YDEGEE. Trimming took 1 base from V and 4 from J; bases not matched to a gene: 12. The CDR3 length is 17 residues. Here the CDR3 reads CASSLSGTGIAGTEAFF. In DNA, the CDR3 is TGTGCCAGCAGCTTGAGCGGGACAGGCATTGCGGGCACTGAAGCTTTCTTT.

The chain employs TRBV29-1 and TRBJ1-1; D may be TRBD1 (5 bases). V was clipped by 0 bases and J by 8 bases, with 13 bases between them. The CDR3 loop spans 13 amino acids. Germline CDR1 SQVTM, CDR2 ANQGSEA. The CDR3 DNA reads TGCAGCGTTGAAGATCTAGTAGCAGGGGAAGCTTTCTTT. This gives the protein CSVEDLVAGEAFF.

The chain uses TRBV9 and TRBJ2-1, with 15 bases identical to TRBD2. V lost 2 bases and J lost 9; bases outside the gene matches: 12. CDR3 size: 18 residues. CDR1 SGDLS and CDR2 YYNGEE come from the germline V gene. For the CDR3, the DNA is TGTGCCAGCAGCGTCGGACTAGCGGGAGGGCCGCGGGAGGGTGAGCAGTTCTTC. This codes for CASSVGLAGGPREGEQFF.

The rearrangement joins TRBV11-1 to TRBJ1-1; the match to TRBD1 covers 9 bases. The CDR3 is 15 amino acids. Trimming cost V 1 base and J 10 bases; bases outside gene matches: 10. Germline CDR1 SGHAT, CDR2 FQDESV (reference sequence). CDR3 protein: CASSLVGTGQSTAFF. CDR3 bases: TGTGCCAGCAGCTTAGTAGGGACAGGGCAATCGACAGCTTTCTTT.

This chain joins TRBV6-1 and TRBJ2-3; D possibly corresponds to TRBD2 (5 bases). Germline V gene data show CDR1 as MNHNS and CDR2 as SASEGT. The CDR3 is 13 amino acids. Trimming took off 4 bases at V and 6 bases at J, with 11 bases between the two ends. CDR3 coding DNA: TGTGCCAGCAGTGGCGGGTCGGGGGATACGCAGTATTTT. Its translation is CASSGGSGDTQYF.